The T cell receptor beta chain under discussion was sequenced for a study of T-cell reconstitution after alpha-beta-depleted transplantation in children. Germline CDR1 reads SGHAT; CDR2 reads FQNNGV. The CDR3 is made up of 11 amino acids. Trimming removed 5 bases from V and 9 bases from J, with 7 bases in between. The TCRbeta library was prepared with unique molecular identifiers. TCRdb fed the PCR reads into MiXCR, producing one record per CDR3 protein. The repertoire holds around 340,000 distinct CDR3 sequences, with 10% to 15% as singletons. This clonotype was observed many times. The chain employs TRBV11-2 and TRBJ1-4, with D unclear. Source: PBMCs, taken from the stem cell graft. This TCR derives from a human donor who donated a stem cell graft to a child with Fanconi anemia. In DNA, the CDR3 is TGTGCCAGCAGCCCGGGCCAAAAACTGTTTTTT. Translation: CASSPGQKLFF.